The 9 T cell receptor beta chains listed next were all sequenced from one sample in a study of T cell repertoires in cytomegalovirus infection. TCRdb processed the reads anew with MiXCR; each CDR3 protein has one entry. The table lists nearly 70,000 distinct CDR3 sequences, more than 20% of them singletons. No antigen has been assigned to these receptors. Sequenced sample: PBMCs, sequenced either directly or after in vitro stimulation (not recorded which). The receptor set was obtained from a human donor in good health (CMV status not recorded). Some clones in this sample may be carry-over from other donors' samples.

This clonotype has just one count. The rearrangement uses TRBV11-2 and TRBJ1-1, with TRBD1 as a possible D gene (6 bases). Trimming shortened V by 1 base and J by 4 bases, and 7 bases separated the two germline ends. Germline-derived CDR1 and CDR2 are SGHAT and FQNNGV. The CDR3 consists of 13 residues. The CDR3 DNA sequence: TGTGCCAGCAGCTTAGGACAGGCCACTGAAGCTTTCTTT. Its translation is CASSLGQATEAFF.

This clonotype occurred many times. J is TRBJ2-3 and V is TRBV19, with TRBD2 as a possible D gene (5 bases). Germline V CDR1 and CDR2: LNHDA, SQIVND (reference sequence). V lost 4 bases, J lost 3 bases, and 20 bases lay in between. The CDR3 is 17 amino acids. The CDR3 region is CASSTVGRPAGTDTQYF. CDR3 DNA sequence: TGTGCCAGTAGTACAGTAGGACGCCCCGCGGGTACAGATACGCAGTATTTT.

CDR3 amino acids: CASSQTLLETQYF. DNA for the CDR3: TGCGCCAGCAGCCAAACCCTTTTGGAGACCCAGTACTTC. J is TRBJ2-5 and V is TRBV4-3; D call uncertain. This CDR3 contains 13 residues. Germline lookup yields CDR1 LGHNA and CDR2 YSLEER. V was trimmed by 2 bases and J by 5 bases, leaving 9 bases between them.

This clonotype was observed a few times. The chain has TRBV19 and TRBJ2-1, with TRBD2 matching over 12 bases. Germline V gives CDR1 LNHDA, CDR2 SQIVND (reference sequence). The CDR3 is 15 residues long. Unmatched junction bases numbered 7, after V lost 6 bases and J lost 7 bases. This CDR3 reads CASSRLAGEQNEQFF. The DNA for the CDR3 is TGTGCCAGTAGCCGACTAGCGGGAGAACAGAATGAGCAGTTCTTC.

This chain joins TRBV10-3 and TRBJ1-5; D might be TRBD1 (6 bases). The germline CDR1 and CDR2 sequences are ENHRY and SYGVKD. The CDR3 contains 14 residues. Deletions cut 0 bases from V and 9 bases from J, with 12 bases between. CDR3: CAISESQGQTPQHF. CDR3 in DNA: TGTGCCATCAGTGAGTCTCAAGGACAGACGCCCCAGCATTTT.

The J gene is TRBJ1-1, the V gene TRBV20-1, with D unresolved. The CDR3 covers 14 residues. Germline values: CDR1 DFQATT, CDR2 SNEGSKA (reference sequence). Trimming removed 2 bases from V and 0 bases from J, with 10 bases in between. CDR3 bases: TGCAGTGCTAGACTCGTAGGAATGAACACTGAAGCTTTCTTT. It codes for CSARLVGMNTEAFF.

In this sample, this clonotype turned up a few times. The rearrangement uses TRBV18 and TRBJ1-1, with D perhaps TRBD1 (6 bases). The CDR3 runs 16 residues. In germline, CDR1 is KGHSH, CDR2 LQKENI. V was shortened by 6 bases and J by 1 base, with 18 bases between the two germline ends. The CDR3 coding sequence is TGTGCCAGCTCGCCCCAGGGGCCCCAGACGAACACTGAAGCTTTCTTT. It yields the protein CASSPQGPQTNTEAFF.

This clonotype was picked up a small number of times. The chain links TRBV19 to TRBJ2-1; 7 bases fit TRBD2. The V gene's germline CDR1 is LNHDA and CDR2 SQIVND (reference sequence). The CDR3 contains 14 residues. J lost 5 bases, V lost 3 bases, and 4 bases had no gene match. CDR3 sequence reads: CASSIGGGDNEQFF. The CDR3 bases are TGTGCCAGTAGTATTGGGGGGGGGGACAATGAGCAGTTCTTC.

A remark on this clonotype: This could be a read error, since a much larger clone is one nucleotide away. CDR3 DNA sequence: TGTGCCAGCAGCGGTACTAGCGGGGGGGCCAAAAACATTCAGTACTTC. Its translation: CASSGTSGGAKNIQYF. The chain joins TRBV7-9 to TRBJ2-4; 12 bases are shared with TRBD2. The CDR3 has 16 residues. Losses at the gene ends were 5 bases for V and 1 base for J; bases not matched to a gene: 3. CDR1 and CDR2 from the germline V gene are SEHNR and FQNEAQ (reference sequence).